This TCR beta chain came from a study of identical twins. Findings and caveats of the study: Weaker excess twin sharing was seen among beta out-of-frame sequences.

To note about this clonotype: Antigen specificity is unknown.

After removal of 9 bases from V and 4 bases from J, the junction contained 12 bases not matched to a gene. This CDR3 comprises 15 residues. TCRdb reprocessed the 5' RACE reads via MiXCR and lists one record per CDR3 protein. In the table there are nearly 650,000 distinct CDR3 sequences, just over 7% of which are singletons. This sample was also put to use in a study of yellow fever vaccine responses in identical twins.

This receptor was taken from a woman between 18 and 29 years old in good health. Sequencing was carried out using PBMCs. The V and J genes are TRBV12-3 or TRBV12-4 and TRBJ2-3; 8 nucleotides agree with TRBD2. The CDR3 DNA reads as TGTGCCAGTCTTGCCCTCGGGGGGGCGTCAGATACGCAGTATTTT. Amino acid sequence: CASLALGGASDTQYF.